The next 19 T cell receptor beta chains were all read from a single sample in a study of human T cells and chemical hapten exposure. TCRdb itself ran the RACE reads through MiXCR, one entry per CDR3 protein. The data show roughly 42,000 distinct CDR3 sequences, approximately 10% seen once. The sample's time point: patch test 2, 6 weeks after DPC sensitization. Treatment of the sample: therapeutic diphenylcyclopropenone sensitization with weekly scalp DPC. The template was total RNA from unfractionated whole blood. The sequencing used whole blood, collected in connection with sensitization to the hapten diphenylcyclopropenone (DPC). The receptors were gathered from a woman aged 25-40 years with alopecia areata. Some clones in this sample may be carry-over from other donors' samples.

There are a few counts of this clonotype. J is TRBJ2-1 and V is TRBV28, with D hard to call. Trimming pared 6 bases from V and 4 bases from J, leaving 7 bases between. Germline values: CDR1 MDHEN, CDR2 SYDVKM. This CDR3 is 12 amino acids long. In DNA form, the CDR3 reads TGTGCCAGCAGCGGATCTTACAATGAGCAGTTCTTC. As protein: CASSGSYNEQFF.

There are a few counts of this clonotype. The chain joins TRBV29-1 to TRBJ2-4; the D gene is possibly TRBD2 (5 bases). With 5 bases removed from V and 13 bases from J, the gap between germline ends came to 15 bases. Germline CDR1 and CDR2: SQVTM and ANQGSEA. The CDR3 runs 11 residues. The CDR3 DNA reads TGCAGCGTTTATGACCCCCGCGGGCAGTACTTC. This codes for CSVYDPRGQYF.

V gene TRBV19 combines with J gene TRBJ2-1; tentatively, D is TRBD2 (5 bases). The CDR3 consists of 13 residues. The germline V and J ends were trimmed by 6 bases and 4 bases, with 10 bases remaining between them. CDR1 is LNHDA and CDR2 is SQIVND in the germline V gene (reference sequence). The CDR3, as DNA: TGTGCCAGTAGACTAGGCGTGTACAATGAGCAGTTCTTC. Translating it yields CASRLGVYNEQFF. Full variable domain (missing parts from reference TRBV19 and TRBJ2-1): DGGITQSPKYLFRKEGQNVTLSCEQNLNHDAMYWYRQDPGQGLRLIYYSQIVNDFQKGDIAEGYSVSREKKESFPLTVTSAQKNPTAFYLCASRLGVYNEQFFGPGTRLTVL.

This clonotype was observed many times. This chain joins TRBV6-6 and TRBJ1-6, with no clear D. Germline values: CDR1 MNHNY, CDR2 SVGAGI (reference sequence). The CDR3 totals 13 residues. V was pared by 4 bases and J by 6 bases, with 7 bases between. CDR3 sequence (DNA): TGTGCCAGCAGTTCTCGCCCTAATTCACCCCTCCACTTT. Encoded protein: CASSSRPNSPLHF.

This clonotype has more than one count but fewer than ten. This chain links TRBV20-1 with TRBJ1-4; 8 bases are a match to TRBD1. This CDR3 has 12 residues. Unmatched junction bases numbered 4, after V lost 6 bases and J lost 7 bases. From germline, CDR1 is DFQATT and CDR2 SNEGSKA (reference sequence). CDR3 protein: CSAGQGPEKLFF. CDR3 nucleotide sequence: TGCAGTGCAGGACAGGGCCCTGAAAAACTGTTTTTT.

The rearrangement uses TRBV6-5 and TRBJ1-2; D gene ambiguous. V was pared by 6 bases and J by 9 bases, with 23 bases between. Germline V gene lookup returns CDR1 MNHEY and CDR2 SVGAGI. CDR3 length equals 15 residues. The CDR3 protein is CASRRTGEGGWSYTF. Written as DNA, the CDR3 is TGTGCCAGCAGACGGACCGGGGAAGGAGGCTGGAGCTACACCTTC.

V usage is TRBV19 and J usage is TRBJ2-3, with TRBD2 matching 9 bases. V gave up 8 bases and J gave up 6 bases; unmatched junction bases: 15. The germline V gene has CDR1 LNHDA and CDR2 SQIVND (reference sequence). The CDR3 is made up of 16 amino acids. In nucleotides, the CDR3 is TGTGCCAGTGCCCCTCTTAGCGGGGGAGCGCATGATACGCAGTATTTT. Its translation: CASAPLSGGAHDTQYF.

Many counts were recorded for this clonotype. The gene calls are TRBV7-2 and TRBJ2-7; 11 nucleotides agree with TRBD1. This CDR3 spans 15 amino acids. J was trimmed by 3 bases and V by 4 bases; bases with no gene match: 5. CDR1 is SGHTA and CDR2 is FQGNSA in the germline V gene. The CDR3 DNA is TGTGCCAGCAGCTCCGGGACAGGGGGACTCTACGAGCAGTACTTC. Its protein product is CASSSGTGGLYEQYF.

This clonotype was seen only a few times. The J gene is TRBJ2-2, the V gene TRBV9; D may correspond to TRBD1 or TRBD2 (5 bases each). Germline V gene sequence: CDR1 SGDLS, CDR2 YYNGEE. This CDR3 has 16 amino acids. V was pared by 4 bases and J by 4 bases, with 17 bases between. In DNA, the CDR3 is TGTGCCAGCAGCCCTGGTGGGGCGGGTTTCACCGGGGAGCTGTTTTTT. It encodes CASSPGGAGFTGELFF.

This chain links TRBV9 with TRBJ1-1; D is unresolved. Trimming took 4 bases from V and 1 from J, leaving 14 bases between them. The CDR3 is made up of 15 amino acids. Per germline, CDR1 SGDLS and CDR2 YYNGEE. The CDR3 here is CASSSSPWGNTEAFF. CDR3 nucleotide sequence: TGTGCCAGCAGCTCTTCCCCGTGGGGGAACACTGAAGCTTTCTTT.

Comments on this clonotype: The junction shows a germline mismatch at one end, possibly a read error. V gene TRBV7-9 combines with J gene TRBJ1-2, with TRBD1 identical over 10 bases. The CDR3 has 15 residues. Per germline, CDR1 SEHNR and CDR2 FQNEAQ (reference sequence). The CDR3 region has the DNA TGTGCCAGCAGCATAGCCGGGACAGGGGAGTATGGCTACACCTTC. Protein: CASSIAGTGEYGYTF.

This clonotype has a count of ten or more. The chain recombines TRBV5-8 with TRBJ2-5, with 9 bases aligning to TRBD2. Germline V gene lookup returns CDR1 SGHTS and CDR2 YDEGEE. The V and J ends lost 3 bases and 5 bases, in that order; junction bases with no gene match: 20. The CDR3 has 19 amino acids. In DNA, the CDR3 is TGTGCCAGCAGCTCACACCGACTAGCGGAACTCCTATGGTGGGAGACCCAGTACTTC. Its protein is CASSSHRLAELLWWETQYF.

This clonotype was detected a few times. The chain couples TRBV7-2 to TRBJ1-4; D remains unclear. Trimming shortened V by 1 base and J by 8 bases, and 14 bases separated the two germline ends. The CDR3 has 15 amino acids. Looked up from germline, CDR1 is SGHTA and CDR2 is FQGNSA. The DNA for the CDR3 is TGTGCCAGCAGCTTAGGGGTGTCTCGAGGCGAAAAACTGTTTTTT. It codes for CASSLGVSRGEKLFF.

This clonotype was found a few times. This chain uses TRBV12-3 or TRBV12-4 with TRBJ1-1; D is possibly TRBD1 (5 bases). The length of the CDR3 is 14 residues. The ends were cut back, 6 bases at V and 2 bases at J, with 13 bases in the middle. CDR3 nucleotide sequence: TGTGCCAGCAGCCGACGCGGGACTAACACTGAAGCTTTCTTT. Its translation is CASSRRGTNTEAFF.

This clonotype was seen ten or more times. The chain employs TRBV3-1 and TRBJ1-2, with D unresolved. This CDR3 spans 14 amino acids. Trimming cost V 0 bases and J 4 bases, with 9 bases left between them. Germline CDR1 and CDR2: LGHDT and YNNKEL (reference sequence). CDR3 bases: TGTGCCAGCAGCCAAGATGGCAGCTTCTATGGCTACACCTTC. It yields the protein CASSQDGSFYGYTF.

This clonotype has only a few counts. CDR3 loop: CASRLSLSGGNTGELFF. The DNA for the CDR3 is TGTGCCAGCAGACTGAGTTTGAGCGGGGGGAACACCGGGGAGCTGTTTTTT. The chain uses TRBV6-2 or TRBV6-3 and TRBJ2-2; 8 bases line up with TRBD2. CDR3 size: 17 residues. Trimming took 6 bases from V and 1 from J; bases not matched to a gene: 10. Germline V CDR1 and CDR2: MNHEY, SVGEGT.

This clonotype was found a few times. The chain couples TRBV7-9 to TRBJ2-7; D might be TRBD1 (5 bases). V was shortened by 6 bases and J by 1 base, with 10 bases between the two germline ends. This CDR3 region has 13 residues. In germline, CDR1 is SEHNR, CDR2 FQNEAQ (reference sequence). CDR3 DNA sequence: TGTGCCAGCAGTTCGACAGATTCCTACGAGCAGTACTTC. Translated: CASSSTDSYEQYF.

The V call is TRBV5-1, the J call TRBJ2-5, with TRBD2 matching 14 bases. Germline CDR1 and CDR2: SGHRS and YFSETQ. Trimming removed 4 bases from V and 0 bases from J; junction bases left unmatched: 5. The CDR3 has 17 amino acids. The CDR3 bases are TGCGCCAGCAGCAAGGGACTAGCGGGGGACCACCAAGAGACCCAGTACTTC. It encodes CASSKGLAGDHQETQYF.

The genes are TRBV7-2 and TRBJ1-5, with TRBD1 matching over 7 bases. Germline V CDR1 and CDR2: SGHTA, FQGNSA. Trimming removed 2 bases from V and 0 bases from J; junction bases left unmatched: 7. The CDR3 is made up of 17 amino acids. The CDR3: CASSLRAGGYSNQPQHF. The CDR3 bases are TGTGCCAGCAGCTTACGGGCAGGGGGATATAGCAATCAGCCCCAGCATTTT. Filled out from reference TRBV7-2 and TRBJ1-5, the complete variable domain reads GAGVSQSPSNKVTEKGKDVELRCDPISGHTALYWYRQSLGQGLEFLIYFQGNSAPDKSGLPSDRFSAERTGGSVSTLTIQRTQQEDSAVYLCASSLRAGGYSNQPQHFGDGTRLSIL.